This entry describes one TCR beta chain. The antigen is not known. The data originate from a study of CD8+ T cells in alopecia areata. At the level of the study: A 6-month off-drug phase came after tofacitinib, which had lasted 6 to 18 months. Whole-study findings and limits: Throughout tofacitinib, many expanded lesional clones continued to persist in scalp and blood. Clonality in lesional scalp, especially alopecia totalis/universalis, exceeded that of normal scalp.

The CDR3 is 14 amino acids. Germline CDR1 SGDLS, CDR2 YYNGEE. J lost 7 bases, V lost 4 bases, and 8 bases had no gene match. The sample's treatment: oral pan-JAK inhibitor, 5-10 mg twice daily. Researchers took lesional scalp punch biopsies and peripheral blood from people who were alopecia areata patients. Investigators isolated RNA and reverse transcribed it into cDNA to act as the sequencing template. Libraries were prepared by immunoSEQ multiplex PCR; TCRdb keeps only in-frame clonotypes and omits some of them. The table includes some 190,000 clones, more than 50% detected once. The clonotype was recovered from a human donor with alopecia areata. This rearrangement joins TRBV9 to TRBJ2-1, with 7 bases matching TRBD2. The input for sequencing was CD4+ T cells sorted from blood, taken at week 24, from a patient treated with tofacitinib. The chain's CDR3 is CASSPRSGENEQFF. CDR3 DNA sequence: TGTGCCAGCAGCCCCCGGAGCGGGGAGAATGAGCAGTTCTTC.